The next 7 T cell receptor beta chains were all read from a single sample in a study of identical twins. MiXCR, applied by TCRdb to the 5' RACE reads, yields one record per CDR3 protein. The data show 310,000 or so distinct CDR3 sequences, with more than 6.5% seen just once and around 2.1% held by the top ten. The same sample was also studied in work on yellow fever vaccine responses in identical twins.

The sequencing input was memory (CD45RO+) T cells sorted from blood. The receptors here all came from a woman aged 18-29 years in good health.

The table lists this clonotype with a few counts. The V gene is TRBV3-1, the J gene TRBJ1-6; D unresolved. Germline loops: CDR1 LGHDT, CDR2 YNNKEL (reference sequence). This CDR3 spans 12 amino acids. Trimming cost V 4 bases and J 7 bases, with 5 bases left between them. The CDR3 region is CASSLQNSPLHF. The CDR3, as DNA: TGTGCCAGCAGCCTACAAAATTCACCCCTCCACTTT.

CDR3 amino acids: CASSGWASGSSYEQYF. CDR3 nucleotide sequence: TGTGCCAGCAGCGGATGGGCTAGCGGGAGCTCCTACGAGCAGTACTTC. The chain uses TRBV7-8 and TRBJ2-7, with 10 bases aligning to TRBD2. There are 16 residues in the CDR3. After removal of 5 bases from V and 0 bases from J, the junction contained 7 bases not matched to a gene. Germline CDR1 reads SGHVS; CDR2 reads FQNEAQ.

This clonotype was seen at least ten times. The gene calls are TRBV20-1 and TRBJ2-1, with 11 bases aligning to TRBD2. The CDR3 has 17 residues. The germline V gene has CDR1 DFQATT and CDR2 SNEGSKA (reference sequence). Trimming took 1 base from V and 3 from J; bases not matched to a gene: 8. The CDR3 protein is CSARGGTTSGIYNEQFF. The CDR3 DNA sequence: TGCAGTGCTAGAGGGGGGACGACTAGCGGGATCTACAATGAGCAGTTCTTC.

V and J are TRBV20-1 and TRBJ2-7; the match to TRBD1 covers 7 bases. The V gene end was trimmed by 3 bases and the J gene end by 6 bases; junction bases not matched to a gene: 11. In germline, CDR1 is DFQATT, CDR2 SNEGSKA (reference sequence). This CDR3 is 14 amino acids long. The chain's CDR3 is CSAREILTGFEQYV. The CDR3 DNA reads TGCAGTGCTAGGGAAATCTTGACAGGGTTCGAGCAGTACGTC.

V usage is TRBV14 and J usage is TRBJ1-1, with no clear D. Germline CDR1 and CDR2: SGHDN and FVKESK. CDR3 length: 13 residues. V lost 4 bases, J lost 11 bases, and 17 bases lay in between. CDR3 coding DNA: TGTGCCAGCAGCCCGGTAGGCGGGGTCATGGCTTTCTTT. Amino acid sequence: CASSPVGGVMAFF.

The rearrangement uses TRBV27 and TRBJ1-2; 11 positions match TRBD1. The CDR3 consists of 15 residues. Looked up from germline, CDR1 is MNHEY and CDR2 is SMNVEV (reference sequence). V lost 4 bases and J lost 3; bases outside the gene matches: 4. The CDR3 DNA follows: TGTGCCAGCAGTTCACCGGACAGGGGGCACTATGGCTACACCTTC. Its protein is CASSSPDRGHYGYTF.

A few counts support this clonotype. DNA for the CDR3: TGTGCCAGCAGCCACCGGGACTACGAGCAGTACTTC. It codes for CASSHRDYEQYF. The J gene is TRBJ2-7, the V gene TRBV3-1; D is perhaps TRBD2 (5 bases). Between the trimmed V and J ends, which lost 3 bases and 3 bases, there was a span of 6 bases. The length of the CDR3 is 12 residues. Per the germline V gene, CDR1 is LGHDT and CDR2 is YNNKEL (reference sequence).